One and the same sample provided the 32 T cell receptor beta chains below, sequenced in a study of technical replicates of blood from several donors. Assay: immunoSEQ multiplex PCR; the TCRdb copy retains only in-frame clones and omits some. The repertoire has 60,000 to 85,000 clones, 91% of them found once; the top ten carry about 0.4%. Sequenced: T cells isolated from PBMCs. Receptor source: a human donor in good health.

The chain combines TRBV2 with TRBJ2-5; a possible D gene is TRBD1 (6 bases). The CDR3 is 14 residues long. The germline gives CDR1 SNHLY, CDR2 FYNNEI. The germline V and J ends were trimmed by 10 bases and 5 bases, with 20 bases remaining between them. The CDR3 DNA reads as TGTGCCACCTCGATACTACAGGGAGCTGAGACCCAGTACTTC. As protein: CATSILQGAETQYF.

This chain joins TRBV5-6 and TRBJ1-1, with D perhaps matching TRBD1 (6 bases). The CDR3 is 13 amino acids. Trimming pared 4 bases from V and 11 bases from J, leaving 18 bases between. In germline, CDR1 is SGHDT, CDR2 YYEEEE. In DNA form, the CDR3 reads TGTGCCAGCAGCGAAACAGGGAATCGGAACGCTTTCTTT. The encoded protein is CASSETGNRNAFF.

The CDR3 nucleotides read TGTGCCAGCAGCAAAGGAAGCACCGATGATGAAAAACTGTTTTTT. The encoded protein is CASSKGSTDDEKLFF. This chain uses TRBV21-1 with TRBJ1-4. TRBV21-1 is labeled a pseudogene. The CDR3 contains 15 residues.

The DNA for the CDR3 is TGCGCCAGCAGCTTGGGACAGGCCGGGGAAAAACTGTTTTTT. Protein sequence: CASSLGQAGEKLFF. The V gene is TRBV5-1, the J gene TRBJ1-4; tentatively, D is TRBD1 (6 bases). V was clipped by 0 bases and J by 8 bases, with 11 bases between them. The CDR3 has 14 amino acids. Germline V gives CDR1 SGHRS, CDR2 YFSETQ. The whole variable domain, filled in from reference TRBV5-1 and TRBJ1-4, reads KAGVTQTPRYLIKTRGQQVTLSCSPISGHRSVSWYQQTPGQGLQFLFEYFSETQRNKGNFPGRFSGRQFSNSRSEMNVSTLELGDSALYLCASSLGQAGEKLFFGSGTQLSVL.

The gene calls are TRBV6-6 and TRBJ2-1, with 9 positions matching TRBD1. V gave up 6 bases and J gave up 6 bases; unmatched junction bases: 9. The CDR3 spans 15 residues. Germline V lookup: CDR1 MNHNY, CDR2 SVGAGI (reference sequence). CDR3 DNA sequence: TGTGCCAGCAGCCTGCTACAGGGGGCAAGCAATGAGCAGTTCTTC. Translating gives CASSLLQGASNEQFF.

This sequence joins TRBV11-3 and TRBJ1-1, with D unresolved. The germline V gene has CDR1 SGHNT and CDR2 YENEEA. Trimming stripped 2 bases from V and 6 bases from J, with 13 bases between. The CDR3 is 14 amino acids. CDR3 amino acids: CASSLLGLEAEAFF. The CDR3 nucleotides are TGTGCCAGCAGCTTATTAGGGTTGGAGGCTGAAGCTTTCTTT. Complete variable domain (other parts from reference TRBV11-3 and TRBJ1-1): EAGVVQSPRYKIIEKKQPVAFWCNPISGHNTLYWYLQNLGQGPELLIRYENEEAVDDSQLPKDRFSAERLKGVDSTLKIQPAELGDSAVYLCASSLLGLEAEAFFGQGTRLTVV.

This chain joins TRBV7-2 and TRBJ2-3, with D perhaps matching TRBD2 (5 bases). This CDR3 is 16 amino acids long. The germline V and J ends were trimmed by 3 bases and 2 bases, with 15 bases remaining between them. Germline V CDR1 and CDR2: SGHTA, FQGNSA. The CDR3 region has the DNA TGTGCCAGCAGCTTTAGGGCGCGGGTACACACAGATACGCAGTATTTT. This translates into CASSFRARVHTDTQYF.

The gene calls are TRBV7-8 and TRBJ1-2, with 7 positions matching TRBD1. From germline, CDR1 is SGHVS and CDR2 FQNEAQ. CDR3 size: 13 residues. V lost 4 bases and J lost 6; bases outside the gene matches: 5. This CDR3 is CASSYGTADGYTF. CDR3 nucleotides: TGTGCCAGCAGCTACGGGACAGCCGATGGCTACACCTTC.

The rearrangement links TRBV5-8 to TRBJ1-4; 7 bases fit TRBD1. Germline values: CDR1 SGHTS, CDR2 YDEGEE. The CDR3 runs 14 residues. Losses at the gene ends were 3 bases for V and 6 bases for J; bases not matched to a gene: 5. CDR3 amino acids: CASSWTGGDEKLFF. In DNA form, the CDR3 reads TGTGCCAGCAGCTGGACAGGAGGGGATGAAAAACTGTTTTTT.

The rearrangement uses TRBV30 and TRBJ1-1, with TRBD1 identical over 8 bases. CDR3 length: 14 residues. J was trimmed by 5 bases and V by 3 bases; bases with no gene match: 8. The germline V gene encodes CDR1 GTSNPN and CDR2 SVGIG (reference sequence). The CDR3 region is CAWSLDRVKTEAFF. The CDR3 region has the DNA TGTGCCTGGAGCTTGGACAGGGTCAAAACTGAAGCTTTCTTT.

The chain carries TRBV6-5 and TRBJ1-1; D is unresolved. Germline CDR1 reads MNHEY; CDR2 reads SVGAGI. The CDR3 extends over 15 amino acids. The V and J ends lost 1 base and 5 bases respectively, with 14 bases between them. This CDR3 reads CASSYFAGGGTEAFF. The CDR3 coding sequence is TGTGCCAGCAGTTACTTTGCAGGCGGAGGGACTGAAGCTTTCTTT.

This clone was picked up a small number of times. The chain combines TRBV29-1 with TRBJ1-4, with D unclear. The V end was cut by 5 bases, the J end by 8 bases, with 18 bases between. Per germline, CDR1 SQVTM and CDR2 ANQGSEA. This CDR3 is built from 14 residues. CDR3 amino acids: CSVTHTTRREKLFF. DNA for the CDR3: TGCAGCGTTACTCATACAACTCGGAGGGAAAAACTGTTTTTT. The variable domain in full, with the rest retrieved from reference TRBV29-1 and TRBJ1-4, is SAVISQKPSRDICQRGTSLTIQCQVDSQVTMMFWYRQQPGQSLTLIATANQGSEATYESGFVIDKFPISRPNLTFSTLTVSNMSPEDSSIYLCSVTHTTRREKLFFGSGTQLSVL.

The chain is built from TRBV27 and TRBJ1-5; 8 bases line up with TRBD1. Germline values: CDR1 MNHEY, CDR2 SMNVEV (reference sequence). J gave up 6 bases and V 7 bases, and 11 bases lay outside the gene matches. The CDR3 contains 15 residues. CDR3 residues: CASIIAGGLVQPQHF. The CDR3 coding sequence is TGTGCCAGCATTATAGCAGGGGGCTTAGTTCAGCCCCAGCATTTT.

The count of this clone is one. The rearrangement joins TRBV7-8 to TRBJ1-1; TRBD1 might be the D (6 bases). The V and J ends lost 5 bases and 0 bases respectively, with 22 bases between them. The CDR3 is 18 amino acids. Germline V lookup: CDR1 SGHVS, CDR2 FQNEAQ. CDR3 DNA sequence: TGTGCCAGCAGCCTAGACGGGCGCAGGGGTACCCTGAACACTGAAGCTTTCTTT. Amino acid sequence: CASSLDGRRGTLNTEAFF.

The chain employs TRBV27 and TRBJ1-4, with 7 bases fitting TRBD1. The CDR3 consists of 15 residues. The germline V gene encodes CDR1 MNHEY and CDR2 SMNVEV (reference sequence). The V and J ends lost 4 bases and 6 bases, in that order; junction bases with no gene match: 8. The CDR3 protein is CASSSLTGVDEKLFF. CDR3 bases: TGTGCCAGCAGTTCGCTAACAGGGGTGGATGAAAAACTGTTTTTT.

The genes are TRBV29-1 and TRBJ2-1; 7 positions match TRBD2. The CDR3 loop spans 14 amino acids. Unmatched junction bases numbered 4, after V lost 0 bases and J lost 5 bases. CDR1 and CDR2 (germline): SQVTM, ANQGSEA. The CDR3 DNA follows: TGCAGCGTTGAAGATCGCAGCGGGGACAATGAGCAGTTCTTC. Amino acids: CSVEDRSGDNEQFF.

This chain's CDR3 is CASSQNGRVNYGYTF. CDR3 nucleotides: TGTGCCAGCAGCCAGAACGGGAGAGTTAACTATGGCTACACCTTC. The rearrangement uses TRBV9 and TRBJ1-2; D is ambiguous. Between the trimmed V and J ends, which lost 4 bases and 1 base, there was a span of 14 bases. This CDR3 region has 15 residues. Looked up from germline, CDR1 is SGDLS and CDR2 is YYNGEE.

The chain couples TRBV7-9 to TRBJ2-5; D is ambiguous. The germline gives CDR1 SEHNR, CDR2 FQNEAQ (reference sequence). The CDR3 has 14 amino acids. V was shortened by 1 base and J by 0 bases, with 6 bases between the two germline ends. The CDR3 bases are TGTGCCAGCAGCTTAGGTGAGGACCAAGAGACCCAGTACTTC. Translating it yields CASSLGEDQETQYF.

V and J are TRBV29-1 and TRBJ1-3; TRBD1 matches 7 bases. The V gene end was trimmed by 4 bases and the J gene end by 4 bases; junction bases not matched to a gene: 1. The CDR3 extends over 12 amino acids. CDR1 and CDR2 (germline): SQVTM, ANQGSEA. DNA of the CDR3: TGCAGCGTTGCAGGGGGGGGAAACACCATATATTTT. This gives the protein CSVAGGGNTIYF.

This clone was found a few times. The J gene is TRBJ2-1, the V gene TRBV18, with D possibly matching TRBD1 (6 bases). CDR3 length equals 13 residues. Germline CDR1 reads KGHSH; CDR2 reads LQKENI. With 5 bases removed from V and 7 bases from J, the gap between germline ends came to 12 bases. CDR3 residues: CASSSQGTNEQFF. The CDR3 DNA reads as TGTGCCAGCTCATCCCAGGGGACGAATGAGCAGTTCTTC.

The chain links TRBV5-1 to TRBJ2-7, with 7 bases aligning to TRBD2. Unmatched junction bases numbered 10, after V lost 2 bases and J lost 2 bases. The CDR3 spans 16 residues. The V gene's germline CDR1 is SGHRS and CDR2 YFSETQ. CDR3 loop: CASSLRTSERTYEQYF. CDR3 in DNA: TGCGCCAGCAGCTTACGAACTAGCGAGAGAACCTACGAGCAGTACTTC.

DNA of the CDR3: TGTGCCAGCAGCCAAGGCTCGGGAACTGAAGCTTTCTTT. As protein: CASSQGSGTEAFF. The chain links TRBV4-2 to TRBJ1-1; D gene ambiguous. Between the trimmed V and J ends, which lost 1 base and 5 bases, there was a span of 8 bases. CDR1 is LGHNA and CDR2 is YNFKEQ in the germline V gene. The CDR3 contains 13 residues.

The V call is TRBV7-6, the J call TRBJ1-1; 9 bases match TRBD1. Germline CDR1 SGHVS, CDR2 FNYEAQ. V shed 3 bases, J shed 0 bases, and the junction held 5 bases outside the gene matches. The CDR3 loop spans 16 amino acids. The CDR3 protein is CASSFDRGTMNTEAFF. The CDR3 bases are TGTGCCAGCAGCTTCGACAGGGGGACCATGAACACTGAAGCTTTCTTT.

CDR3 coding DNA: TGTGCCAGCAGCTTGTTAACCACGGTTAACACCGGGGAGCTGTTTTTT. Its translation: CASSLLTTVNTGELFF. The chain joins TRBV5-6 to TRBJ2-2; no definite D call. The V end lost 1 base, the J end lost 2 bases, and 12 bases lay between the germline ends. The V gene's germline CDR1 is SGHDT and CDR2 YYEEEE. The CDR3 spans 16 residues.

This clone was seen just once. The V and J genes are TRBV21-1 and TRBJ2-5; the table assigns TRBD2, which was not confirmed against the DNA. TRBV21-1 is assigned pseudogene status. CDR3 size: 9 residues. Here the CDR3 reads CATSETQYF. Here the CDR3 DNA reads TGTGCCACTTCGGAGACCCAGTACTTC.

A few counts support this clone. V usage is TRBV19 and J usage is TRBJ2-1, with 7 nucleotides matching TRBD1. After removal of 6 bases from V and 1 base from J, the junction contained 9 bases not matched to a gene. Germline V lookup: CDR1 LNHDA, CDR2 SQIVND (reference sequence). The length of the CDR3 is 16 residues. The CDR3 is CASRATGLDSYNEQFF. In nucleotides, the CDR3 is TGTGCCAGTAGGGCGACAGGGCTTGATTCCTACAATGAGCAGTTCTTC.

V usage is TRBV28 and J usage is TRBJ1-5; 8 positions match TRBD1. The junction had 13 bases not matched to a gene; V was cut back by 10 bases and J by 5 bases. The germline CDR1 and CDR2 sequences are MDHEN and SYDVKM. The CDR3 is made up of 15 amino acids. CDR3: CATRLQGASHQPQHF. The CDR3 DNA follows: TGTGCCACCCGTCTCCAGGGGGCGTCTCATCAGCCCCAGCATTTT.

This clone was detected only a few times. The chain couples TRBV28 to TRBJ1-5; D is perhaps TRBD1 (6 bases). Germline loops: CDR1 MDHEN, CDR2 SYDVKM. This CDR3 is 14 amino acids long. V was trimmed by 5 bases and J by 8 bases, leaving 16 bases between them. CDR3 nucleotides: TGTGCCAGCAGTCCAGGGGAGGGGAGCAAGCCCCAGCATTTT. Its translation: CASSPGEGSKPQHF.

V usage is TRBV5-6 and J usage is TRBJ1-2; perhaps TRBD1 as D (5 bases). There are 13 residues in the CDR3. Germline V gene lookup returns CDR1 SGHDT and CDR2 YYEEEE. V lost 0 bases and J 8 bases, leaving 11 bases between the germline ends. The CDR3 sequence is CASSLVGALGYTF. CDR3 coding DNA: TGTGCCAGCAGCTTGGTAGGGGCCTTGGGCTACACCTTC.

The genes are TRBV15 and TRBJ2-2, with TRBD2 identical over 10 bases. The V and J ends lost 0 bases and 8 bases, in that order; junction bases with no gene match: 6. Germline lookup yields CDR1 LNHNV and CDR2 YYDKDF (reference sequence). The CDR3 contains 16 residues. The CDR3 sequence: CATSREASGRIGELFF. The CDR3 nucleotides are TGTGCCACCAGCAGAGAGGCTAGCGGGAGAATAGGGGAGCTGTTTTTT. Combining the CDR3 with reference TRBV15 and TRBJ2-2 gives the whole variable domain DAMVIQNPRYQVTQFGKPVTLSCSQTLNHNVMYWYQQKSSQAPKLLFHYYDKDFNNEADTPDNFQSRRPNTSFCFLDIRSPGLGDTAMYLCATSREASGRIGELFFGEGSRLTVL.

The table lists this clone with a few counts. CDR3 nucleotides: TGTGCCAGCAGTGTGAATCCGGGACAGCGCTACGAGCAGTACTTC. This codes for CASSVNPGQRYEQYF. V is TRBV6-1 and J is TRBJ2-7, with 7 bases fitting TRBD1. From germline, CDR1 is MNHNS and CDR2 SASEGT. Unmatched junction bases numbered 9, after V lost 4 bases and J lost 3 bases. CDR3 length: 15 amino acids.

Only one count was recorded for this clone. The rearrangement joins TRBV4-3 to TRBJ1-5, with 8 nucleotides matching TRBD1. CDR1 and CDR2 from the germline V gene are LGHNA and YSLEER. V was clipped by 3 bases and J by 7 bases; unmatched bases: 8. The CDR3 is made up of 15 amino acids. In nucleotides, the CDR3 is TGCGCCAGCAGCCACCAGACAGGGGATCAACAGCCCCAGCATTTT. Protein product: CASSHQTGDQQPQHF.